These 27 T cell receptor beta chains originate from one sample sequenced in a study of Ad26.COV2.S vaccination and SARS-CoV-2 variants. Sequencing used immunoSEQ multiplex PCR; TCRdb keeps in-frame clones, though not all of them. The sample has roughly 390,000 clones; about 85% are singletons. Treatment defined: 19 received Ad26.COV2.S at low or high dose, single or two shots; about 5 received placebo; per-sample allocation not given. At day 63 after the first vaccine or placebo injection, samples were drawn. The material was peripheral blood, obtained in a trial of Ad26.COV2.S vaccine versus placebo. The receptors derive from a person between 18 and 65 years old who received the Ad26.COV2.S COVID-19 vaccine or a placebo.

J is TRBJ1-1 and V is TRBV5-1; 9 bases align to TRBD1. Germline CDR1 reads SGHRS; CDR2 reads YFSETQ. The CDR3 runs 13 residues. With V trimmed by 0 bases and J by 8 bases, 2 bases remained unmatched. The DNA for the CDR3 is TGCGCCAGCAGCTTGGGACAGGGGGTCGAAGCTTTCTTT. Its translation is CASSLGQGVEAFF.

This clone was detected only once. This chain links TRBV6-5 with TRBJ1-6; D is uncertain. V lost 7 bases, J lost 10 bases, and 14 bases lay in between. The germline V gene has CDR1 MNHEY and CDR2 SVGAGI. The CDR3 has 13 residues. In nucleotides, the CDR3 is TGTGCCAGCACCGGTCGGACGGCATCACCCCTCCACTTT. Translation: CASTGRTASPLHF.

The rearrangement uses TRBV25-1 and TRBJ1-1; unclear D gene. V lost 2 bases to trimming and J lost 2 bases, with 0 bases between them. This CDR3 has 11 amino acids. Germline V gene lookup returns CDR1 MGHDK and CDR2 SYGVNS. The CDR3 is CASSENTEAFF. The CDR3 DNA reads as TGTGCCAGCAGTGAAAACACTGAAGCTTTCTTT.

The rearrangement uses TRBV5-5 and TRBJ1-4; D not certain. V was trimmed by 4 bases and J by 5 bases, leaving 9 bases between them. In germline, CDR1 is SGHKS, CDR2 YYEKEE (reference sequence). The CDR3 is 13 amino acids. The CDR3 nucleotides read TGTGCCAGCAGCGGACGACTGAATGAAAAACTGTTTTTT. Translated, it gives CASSGRLNEKLFF.

The rearrangement joins TRBV13 to TRBJ1-2; 11 positions agree with TRBD1. The V segment lost 3 bases and the J segment 8 bases; nucleotides outside the gene matches: 5. This CDR3 has 14 amino acids. Germline V CDR1 and CDR2: PRHDT, FYEKMQ (reference sequence). CDR3: CASSFWTGGDGYTF. The CDR3 DNA reads as TGTGCCAGCAGCTTTTGGACAGGGGGCGACGGCTACACCTTC.

The sample holds one count of this clone. V is TRBV28 and J is TRBJ2-7; D is perhaps TRBD2 (6 bases). Trimming shortened V by 3 bases and J by 5 bases, and 11 bases separated the two germline ends. Germline assignment: CDR1 MDHEN and CDR2 SYDVKM. The CDR3 loop spans 13 amino acids. In nucleotides, the CDR3 is TGTGCCAGCAGTTTTCGTTTAGCGGACGAGCAGTACTTC. The encoded protein is CASSFRLADEQYF. Combining the CDR3 with reference TRBV28 and TRBJ2-7 gives the whole variable domain DVKVTQSSRYLVKRTGEKVFLECVQDMDHENMFWYRQDPGLGLRLIYFSYDVKMKEKGDIPEGYSVSREKKERFSLILESASTNQTSMYLCASSFRLADEQYFGPGTRLTVT.

The chain joins TRBV21-1 to TRBJ1-4; whether TRBD1, the table's D call, matches the DNA was not checked. TRBV21-1 is shown as a pseudogene. This CDR3 comprises 15 residues. This CDR3 reads CASSKWPGVNEKLFF. CDR3 coding DNA: TGTGCCAGCAGCAAATGGCCAGGGGTTAATGAAAAACTGTTTTTT.

The chain couples TRBV6-2 or TRBV6-3 to TRBJ1-2, with TRBD1 matching over 7 bases. V lost 5 bases, J lost 4 bases, and 7 bases stayed unmatched. The CDR3 covers 14 residues. The germline V gene encodes CDR1 MNHEY and CDR2 SVGEGT. CDR3 loop: CASSQEGARYGYTF. As DNA, the CDR3 is TGTGCCAGCAGTCAGGAGGGGGCACGCTATGGCTACACCTTC.

For the CDR3, the DNA is TGTGCCAGTAGTCAGATAGACAGATCTGGAAACACCATATATTTT. This codes for CASSQIDRSGNTIYF. The chain is built from TRBV19 and TRBJ1-3; tentative D call: TRBD1 (5 bases). Trimming left V 5 bases short and J 1 base short, with 12 bases between. The CDR3 consists of 15 residues. Germline V gene lookup returns CDR1 LNHDA and CDR2 SQIVND (reference sequence).

The rearrangement joins TRBV7-8 to TRBJ2-3; the D is unclear. CDR3 length equals 15 residues. Germline values: CDR1 SGHVS, CDR2 FQNEAQ. Trimming left V 2 bases short and J 6 bases short, with 15 bases between. In DNA form, the CDR3 reads TGTGCCAGCAGCTTAAGTACCTTTAAGTCTGATACGCAGTATTTT. It yields the protein CASSLSTFKSDTQYF.

The V gene is TRBV19, the J gene TRBJ2-3, with D possibly matching TRBD2 (6 bases). Germline-derived CDR1 and CDR2 are LNHDA and SQIVND (reference sequence). Between the trimmed V and J ends, which lost 6 bases and 0 bases, there was a span of 13 bases. The CDR3 has 15 amino acids. The CDR3 sequence is CASSPPGLSTDTQYF. DNA of the CDR3: TGTGCCAGTAGCCCCCCGGGACTTAGCACAGATACGCAGTATTTT.

The chain has TRBV29-1 and TRBJ2-5; TRBD2 might be the D (6 bases). CDR3 size: 15 residues. The germline V gene encodes CDR1 SQVTM and CDR2 ANQGSEA. The V end lost 2 bases, the J end lost 2 bases, and 15 bases lay between the germline ends. CDR3 DNA: TGCAGCGTTGAACTCCCGGCACGGGGGCAAGAGACCCAGTACTTC. This translates into CSVELPARGQETQYF.

The chain has TRBV3-1 (or the pseudogene TRBV3-2) and TRBJ1-1, with TRBD1 matching over 9 bases. Germline V gene lookup returns CDR1 LGHDT and CDR2 YNNKEL (reference sequence). The CDR3 sequence is 13 residues long. With V trimmed by 2 bases and J by 9 bases, 4 bases remained unmatched. CDR3 DNA: TGTGCCAGCAGCCAATCGGGACAGGGCAAAGCTTTCTTT. Protein sequence: CASSQSGQGKAFF.

The gene calls are TRBV4-1 and TRBJ2-1, with 8 positions matching TRBD2. CDR1 MGHRA and CDR2 YSYEKL come from the germline V gene. V lost 1 base and J lost 4; bases outside the gene matches: 6. This CDR3 comprises 16 residues. In nucleotides, the CDR3 is TGCGCCAGCAGCCAAGCGGCGGGACTAGAATACAATGAGCAGTTCTTC. It specifies CASSQAAGLEYNEQFF.

The sample holds a few counts of this clone. The V and J genes are TRBV6-6 and TRBJ1-2, with 9 bases that match TRBD1. V was clipped by 5 bases and J by 4 bases; unmatched bases: 5. This CDR3 spans 14 amino acids. CDR1 is MNHNY, CDR2 SVGAGI, per germline (reference sequence). The CDR3 region is CASSTQGAGYGYTF. The CDR3 DNA follows: TGTGCCAGCAGTACACAGGGGGCAGGCTATGGCTACACCTTC.

The genes are TRBV27 and TRBJ1-2; weak D call: TRBD1 (5 bases). CDR3 length equals 13 residues. Deletions cut 5 bases from V and 7 bases from J, with 14 bases between. Germline-derived CDR1 and CDR2 are MNHEY and SMNVEV (reference sequence). The CDR3 sequence is CASSTGTPSGYTF. The CDR3 DNA sequence: TGTGCCAGCAGTACCGGGACCCCCTCTGGCTACACCTTC.

The CDR3 loop is CASSLEGMGNQPQHF. Here the CDR3 DNA reads TGCGCCAGCAGCTTGGAGGGCATGGGCAATCAGCCCCAGCATTTT. This sequence joins TRBV5-1 and TRBJ1-5; D unclear. CDR1 and CDR2 from the germline V gene are SGHRS and YFSETQ. The CDR3 covers 15 residues. Trimming removed 0 bases from V and 2 bases from J, with 9 bases in between.

This sequence joins TRBV19 and TRBJ1-5; D unresolved. The CDR3 sequence is 15 residues long. Germline V gene lookup returns CDR1 LNHDA and CDR2 SQIVND (reference sequence). With 5 bases removed from V and 0 bases from J, the gap between germline ends came to 11 bases. CDR3 amino acids: CASSRWGASNQPQHF. The DNA for the CDR3 is TGTGCCAGTAGTCGGTGGGGAGCTAGCAATCAGCCCCAGCATTTT.

V is TRBV5-4 and J is TRBJ2-1; 8 bases map to TRBD1. Per the germline V gene, CDR1 is SGHNT and CDR2 is YYREEE (reference sequence). J gave up 1 base and V 5 bases, and 5 bases lay outside the gene matches. CDR3 size: 15 residues. For the CDR3, the DNA is TGTGCCAGCAGTCAAGACAGGGGATCCTACAATGAGCAGTTCTTC. Protein product: CASSQDRGSYNEQFF.

The genes are TRBV15 and TRBJ2-5, with 7 bases aligning to TRBD1. CDR3 length: 13 amino acids. V lost 10 bases to trimming and J lost 2 bases; unmatched junction nucleotides: 7. Germline V lookup: CDR1 LNHNV, CDR2 YYDKDF (reference sequence). CDR3 sequence reads: CAILGDSQETQYF. Here the CDR3 DNA reads TGTGCCATCCTTGGGGACAGTCAAGAGACCCAGTACTTC.

The CDR3 reads CASSPSAETQYF. CDR3 DNA: TGTGCCAGCTCACCCTCGGCTGAGACCCAGTACTTC. The chain uses TRBV18 and TRBJ2-5; D uncertain. This CDR3 has 12 residues. Trimming stripped 3 bases from V and 5 bases from J, with 7 bases between. Germline V gene lookup returns CDR1 KGHSH and CDR2 LQKENI.

The genes are TRBV19 and TRBJ2-5; D is unresolved. The CDR3 runs 13 residues. Germline assignment: CDR1 LNHDA and CDR2 SQIVND (reference sequence). V gave up 4 bases and J gave up 5 bases, with 11 bases separating them. This chain's CDR3 is CASSTAFGETQYF. Written as DNA, the CDR3 is TGTGCCAGTAGTACCGCGTTTGGGGAGACCCAGTACTTC.

This sequence joins TRBV14 and TRBJ1-6; D call uncertain. Trimming pared 5 bases from V and 9 bases from J, leaving 11 bases between. This CDR3 spans 13 amino acids. Per the germline V gene, CDR1 is SGHDN and CDR2 is FVKESK. The CDR3 DNA reads as TGTGCCAGCAGCTACGAGGGCGGTTCACCCCTCCACTTT. It is translated as CASSYEGGSPLHF.

This chain joins TRBV27 and TRBJ1-1; D unresolved. From germline, CDR1 is MNHEY and CDR2 SMNVEV (reference sequence). Trimming stripped 2 bases from V and 5 bases from J, with 9 bases between. The CDR3 has 13 residues. Here the CDR3 DNA reads TGTGCCAGCAGTTTAAGTGCCGGGACTGAAGCTTTCTTT. Translation: CASSLSAGTEAFF.

J is TRBJ1-1 and V is TRBV18; the D is unclear. Germline values: CDR1 KGHSH, CDR2 LQKENI. With 3 bases removed from V and 4 bases from J, the gap between germline ends came to 9 bases. This CDR3 has 13 amino acids. The CDR3 here is CASSPLRGTEAFF. The CDR3 DNA follows: TGTGCCAGCTCACCCCTCCGGGGCACTGAAGCTTTCTTT. Drawing the rest from reference TRBV18 and TRBJ1-1, the complete variable domain is NAGVMQNPRHLVRRRGQEARLRCSPMKGHSHVYWYRQLPEEGLKFMVYLQKENIIDESGMPKERFSAEFPKEGPSILRIQQVVRGDSAAYFCASSPLRGTEAFFGQGTRLTVV.

This rearrangement joins TRBV5-6 to TRBJ1-6, with D possibly matching TRBD1 (6 bases). CDR1 and CDR2 from the germline V gene are SGHDT and YYEEEE. Deletions cut 3 bases from V and 7 bases from J, with 14 bases between. The CDR3 sequence is 15 residues long. The DNA for the CDR3 is TGTGCCAGCAGCTATCTACGGACAGACAATTCACCCCTCCACTTT. It yields the protein CASSYLRTDNSPLHF.

The chain carries TRBV18 and TRBJ1-4; D is uncertain. CDR1 and CDR2 from the germline V gene are KGHSH and LQKENI. The CDR3 runs 14 residues. V lost 1 base and J 8 bases, leaving 11 bases between the germline ends. The CDR3 region is CASSPLHSGEKLFF. CDR3 nucleotides: TGTGCCAGCTCACCACTTCACAGCGGAGAAAAACTGTTTTTT.